This T cell receptor (beta chain) is drawn from a study of T cell responses to AZD1222 COVID-19 vaccine. Study-level results: Repertoire collection took place solely once the T cell response had peaked.

To note about this clone: Its antigen is not known.

The assay was immunoSEQ multiplex PCR, and TCRdb's table has in-frame clones only and misses some. This table holds around 100,000 clones, 70% to 90% found once. Material: peripheral blood, obtained 28 days after the second AZD1222 dose. The receptor was derived from an adult who received the AZD1222 COVID-19 vaccine.

The CDR3 DNA reads as TGTGCCACCAGTGGCGGGACAGGGATTTACGAGCAGTACTTC. Residues: CATSGGTGIYEQYF. V and J are TRBV24-1 and TRBJ2-7; TRBD1 aligns across 9 bases. This CDR3 contains 14 residues. The germline V gene has CDR1 KGHDR and CDR2 SFDVKD. V was clipped by 5 bases and J by 4 bases; unmatched bases: 5.